The clone carrying this T cell receptor (beta chain) has more than one count but fewer than ten. This sample is part of a study of regulatory T cells in long-lasting Graves disease. J gave up 7 bases and V 0 bases, and 13 bases lay outside the gene matches. The germline V gene encodes CDR1 SGDLS and CDR2 YYNGEE. This CDR3 has 17 residues. Noted time point: newly diagnosed GD, antithyroid drugs for less than 3 months. RNA extracted from PBMCs served as the sequencing template. HTBI primers from iRepertoire and Arm-PCR of CDR3 regions yielded the TCR beta libraries. TCRdb recomputed calls from the multiplex PCR reads with MiXCR, one row per CDR3 protein. The sample has 600,000 to 650,000 distinct CDR3 sequences, approximately 15% seen once. The sample was also reused in another study, on T cells in Graves' hyperthyroidism and ophthalmopathy. From that report: Hyperthyroidism in the patients, aged 18 to 65, was newly diagnosed and under 2 months in duration. Carried out on the TCR CDR3, a first-round RT-PCR used the HTBI primer set.

The chain has TRBV9 and TRBJ2-1; 7 positions match TRBD2. The sequencing used peripheral blood mononuclear cells (PBMCs), collected at new diagnosis, from a patient treated with antithyroid drugs. The source is a woman aged 25 to 45 with Graves disease. The CDR3 bases are TGTGCCAGCAGCGTAGGGATTAGGGGAGGGACCTTGAATGAGCAGTTCTTC. Translating gives CASSVGIRGGTLNEQFF.